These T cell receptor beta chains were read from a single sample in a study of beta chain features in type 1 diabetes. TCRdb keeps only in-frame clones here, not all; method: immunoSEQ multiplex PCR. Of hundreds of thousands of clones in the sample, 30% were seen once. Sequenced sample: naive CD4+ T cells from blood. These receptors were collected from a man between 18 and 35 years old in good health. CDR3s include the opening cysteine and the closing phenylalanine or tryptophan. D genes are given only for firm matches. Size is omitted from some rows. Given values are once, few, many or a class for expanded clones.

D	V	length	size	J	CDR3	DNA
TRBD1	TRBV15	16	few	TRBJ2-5	CATSRDYGRGSETQYF	TGTGCCACCAGCAGAGATTACGGCAGGGGGTCGGAGACCCAGTACTTC
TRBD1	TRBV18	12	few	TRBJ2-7	CASSPDRDEQYF	TGTGCCAGCTCACCGGACAGGGACGAGCAGTACTTC
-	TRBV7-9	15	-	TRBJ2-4	CASNLVPRGPNIQYF	TGTGCCAGCAACTTAGTTCCCCGCGGTCCAAACATTCAGTACTTC
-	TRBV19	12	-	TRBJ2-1	CASSTEGQRQFF	TGTGCCAGTAGTACGGAGGGACAGCGACAGTTCTTC
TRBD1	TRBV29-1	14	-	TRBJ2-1	CSVDPGQGWNEQFF	TGCAGCGTTGACCCAGGACAGGGGTGGAATGAGCAGTTCTTC
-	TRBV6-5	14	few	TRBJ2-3	CASSYLRLADTQYF	TGTGCCAGCAGTTACCTAAGACTAGCAGATACGCAGTATTTT
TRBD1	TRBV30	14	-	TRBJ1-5	CAWSLTGRNQPQHF	TGTGCCTGGAGCCTGACAGGGCGCAATCAGCCCCAGCATTTT
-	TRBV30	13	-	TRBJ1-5	CAWSVDGDQPQHF	TGTGCCTGGAGTGTAGACGGGGATCAGCCCCAGCATTTT
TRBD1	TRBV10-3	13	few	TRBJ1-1	CASTDRANTEAFF	TGTGCCTCGACGGACAGGGCGAACACTGAAGCTTTCTTT
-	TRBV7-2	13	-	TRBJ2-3	CASSSQGTDTQYF	TGTGCCAGCAGCTCGCAAGGCACAGATACGCAGTATTTT
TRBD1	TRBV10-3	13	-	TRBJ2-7	CAISGQGAYEQYF	TGTGCCATCAGTGGACAGGGGGCGTACGAGCAGTACTTC
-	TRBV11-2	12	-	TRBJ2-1	CASSQQASTQFF	TGTGCCAGCAGCCAGCAAGCGTCTACGCAGTTCTTC
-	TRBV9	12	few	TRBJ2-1	CASSVAIGEQFF	TGTGCCAGCAGCGTAGCTATTGGTGAGCAGTTCTTC
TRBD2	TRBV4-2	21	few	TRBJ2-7	CASSQDGNEAFSGSSSYEQYF	TGTGCCAGCAGCCAAGATGGGAACGAGGCTTTTAGCGGGAGTTCCTCCTACGAGCAGTACTTC
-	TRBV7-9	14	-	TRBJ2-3	CASSLSRSTDTQYF	TGTGCCAGCAGCTTATCGCGGAGCACAGATACGCAGTATTTT
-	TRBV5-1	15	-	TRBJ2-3	CASSSRTEYTDTQYF	TGCGCCAGCAGCTCGAGGACGGAATACACAGATACGCAGTATTTT
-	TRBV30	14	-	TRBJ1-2	CAWSRDRSSYGYTF	TGTGCCTGGAGTCGCGACAGGAGTTCTTATGGCTACACCTTC
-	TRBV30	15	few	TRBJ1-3	CAWSVLPGQRNTIYF	TGTGCCTGGAGTGTTCTTCCAGGACAACGTAACACCATATATTTT
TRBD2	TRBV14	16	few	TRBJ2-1	CASSPTSANFYNEQFF	TGTGCCAGCAGCCCTACTAGCGCGAACTTCTACAATGAGCAGTTCTTC
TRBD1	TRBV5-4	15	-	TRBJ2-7	CASSSMTTGSREQYF	TGTGCCAGCAGCTCAATGACGACAGGGTCGCGGGAGCAGTACTTC
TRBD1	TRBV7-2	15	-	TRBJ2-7	CASSQLRDRGAEQYF	TGTGCCAGCAGCCAATTGAGGGACAGGGGAGCCGAGCAGTACTTC
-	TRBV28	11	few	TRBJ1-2	CATKPAYGYTF	TGTGCCACCAAACCGGCCTATGGCTACACCTTC
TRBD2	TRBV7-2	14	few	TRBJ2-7	CASSLQRGAYEQYF	TGTGCCAGCAGCTTACAGCGGGGTGCCTACGAGCAGTACTTC
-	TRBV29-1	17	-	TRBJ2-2	CSVELDRGTRWSGELFF	TGCAGCGTTGAACTGGACCGGGGTACGAGGTGGTCCGGGGAGCTGTTTTTT
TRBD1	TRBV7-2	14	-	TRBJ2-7	CASSGRTGAYEQYF	TGTGCCAGCAGCGGGCGGACAGGGGCCTACGAGCAGTACTTC
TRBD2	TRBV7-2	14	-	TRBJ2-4	CASSLNWRGTIQYF	TGTGCCAGCAGCTTAAATTGGCGGGGGACCATTCAGTACTTC
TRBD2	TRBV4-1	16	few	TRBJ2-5	CASSQGVPLAGETQYF	TGCGCCAGCAGCCAAGGGGTGCCTCTAGCGGGGGAGACCCAGTACTTC
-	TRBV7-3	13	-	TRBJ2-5	CASSYRGQETQYF	TGTGCCAGCAGTTACCGGGGGCAAGAGACCCAGTACTTC
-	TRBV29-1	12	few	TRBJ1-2	CSVEDPFRGYTF	TGCAGCGTTGAAGACCCATTCCGTGGCTACACCTTC
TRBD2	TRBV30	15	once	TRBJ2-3	CAWSLSWGRAGTQYF	TGTGCCTGGAGTCTGTCGTGGGGGAGGGCCGGTACGCAGTATTTT
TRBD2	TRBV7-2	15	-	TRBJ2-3	CASSSRTSGSDTQYF	TGTGCCAGCAGCTCTCGGACTAGCGGGAGTGATACGCAGTATTTT
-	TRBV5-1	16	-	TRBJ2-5	CASSSQLAGLKETQYF	TGCGCCAGCAGCTCACAGCTCGCGGGCCTAAAAGAGACCCAGTACTTC
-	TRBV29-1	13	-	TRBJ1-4	CSALGRGNEKLFF	TGCAGCGCCCTGGGCAGGGGAAATGAAAAACTGTTTTTT
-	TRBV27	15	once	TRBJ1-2	CASRAGRAVNYGYTF	TGTGCCAGCAGGGCCGGGAGGGCAGTAAACTATGGCTACACCTTC
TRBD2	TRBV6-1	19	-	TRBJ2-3	CASSEAPGVGTSTTDTQYF	TGTGCCAGCAGTGAAGCTCCTGGGGTCGGGACTAGTACTACAGATACGCAGTATTTT
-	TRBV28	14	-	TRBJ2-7	CASSLVAGNYEQYF	TGTGCCAGCAGTTTAGTTGCAGGGAACTACGAGCAGTACTTC
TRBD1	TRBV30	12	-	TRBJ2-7	CAWGDREYEQYF	TGTGCCTGGGGGGACAGGGAGTACGAGCAGTACTTC
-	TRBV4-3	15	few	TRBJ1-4	CASSQVGTTNEKLFF	TGCGCCAGCAGCCAAGTGGGCACAACTAATGAAAAACTGTTTTTT
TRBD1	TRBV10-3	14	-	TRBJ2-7	CAISGTGGDYEQYF	TGTGCCATCAGTGGGACAGGGGGAGACTACGAGCAGTACTTC
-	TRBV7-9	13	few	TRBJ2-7	CASGIRDPGEQYF	TGTGCCAGCGGAATCCGGGACCCGGGGGAGCAGTACTTC
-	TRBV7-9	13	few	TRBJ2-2	CASSLSAAGELFF	TGTGCCAGCAGCTTATCGGCCGCCGGGGAGCTGTTTTTT
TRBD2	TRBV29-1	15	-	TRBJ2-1	CSVAGGREVYNEQFF	TGCAGCGTTGCGGGCGGGAGGGAGGTCTACAATGAGCAGTTCTTC
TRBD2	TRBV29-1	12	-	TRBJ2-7	CSIGGDGYEQYF	TGCAGCATTGGGGGGGACGGTTACGAGCAGTACTTC
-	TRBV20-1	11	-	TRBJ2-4	CSARGLGACYF	TGCAGTGCTCGGGGGCTCGGGGCGTGCTACTTC
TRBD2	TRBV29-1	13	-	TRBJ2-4	CSVAFGLGDIQYF	TGCAGCGTTGCCTTCGGACTAGGGGACATTCAGTACTTC
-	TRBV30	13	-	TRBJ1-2	CAWSVEINYGYTF	TGTGCCTGGAGTGTAGAGATCAACTATGGCTACACCTTC
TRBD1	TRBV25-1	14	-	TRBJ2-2	CASRPGGGTGELFF	TGTGCCAGCAGGCCAGGGGGCGGGACCGGGGAGCTGTTTTTT
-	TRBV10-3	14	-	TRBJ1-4	CATQIGQKNEKLFF	TGTGCCACCCAAATCGGACAGAAAAATGAAAAACTGTTTTTT
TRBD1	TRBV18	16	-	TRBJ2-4	CASSPTLTGGANIQYF	TGTGCCAGCTCACCGACGCTGACAGGGGGCGCGAACATTCAGTACTTC
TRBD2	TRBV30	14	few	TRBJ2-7	CAWSVGLAFYEQYF	TGTGCCTGGAGTGTAGGACTAGCGTTCTACGAGCAGTACTTC
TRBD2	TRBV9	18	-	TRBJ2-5	CASSVGTSGRLGEETQYF	TGTGCCAGCAGCGTAGGGACTAGCGGGAGGTTGGGGGAAGAGACCCAGTACTTC
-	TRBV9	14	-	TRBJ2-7	CASSPGGQAYEQYF	TGTGCCAGCAGCCCGGGGGGACAGGCCTACGAGCAGTACTTC
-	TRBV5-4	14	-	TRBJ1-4	CASRSREGNEKLFF	TGTGCCAGCAGGTCCAGGGAGGGTAATGAAAAACTGTTTTTT
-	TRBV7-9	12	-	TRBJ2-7	CASSLSSYEQYF	TGTGCCAGCAGCCTAAGCTCCTACGAGCAGTACTTC
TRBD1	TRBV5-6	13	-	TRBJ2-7	CASSGQGRYEQYF	TGTGCCAGCAGCGGACAGGGGCGCTACGAGCAGTACTTC
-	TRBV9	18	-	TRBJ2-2	CASSVDGRGGDRTGELFF	TGTGCCAGCAGCGTAGATGGGCGTGGAGGGGACCGAACCGGGGAGCTGTTTTTT
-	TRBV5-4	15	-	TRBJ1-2	CASSHDRQRGYGYTF	TGTGCCAGCAGCCATGATAGGCAGCGCGGCTATGGCTACACCTTC
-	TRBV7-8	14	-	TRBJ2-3	CASSLVSGYDTQYF	TGTGCCAGCAGCTTAGTATCGGGGTACGATACGCAGTATTTT
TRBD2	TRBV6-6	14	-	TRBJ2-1	CASSGRGSYNEQFF	TGTGCCAGCAGCGGGAGGGGATCCTACAATGAGCAGTTCTTC